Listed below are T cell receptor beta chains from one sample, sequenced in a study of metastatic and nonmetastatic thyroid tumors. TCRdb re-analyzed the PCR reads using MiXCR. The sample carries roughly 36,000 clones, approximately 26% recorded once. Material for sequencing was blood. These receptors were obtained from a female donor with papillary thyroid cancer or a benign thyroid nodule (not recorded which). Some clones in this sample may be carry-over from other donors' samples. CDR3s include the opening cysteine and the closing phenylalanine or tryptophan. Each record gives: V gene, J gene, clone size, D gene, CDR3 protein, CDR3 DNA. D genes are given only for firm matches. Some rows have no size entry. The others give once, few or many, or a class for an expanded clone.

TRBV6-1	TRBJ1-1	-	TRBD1	CASRAITGVVMNTEAFF	TGTGCCAGCAGGGCGATCACAGGGGTCGTCATGAACACTGAAGCTTTCTTT
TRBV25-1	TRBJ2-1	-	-	CASSRLSSDDNEQFF	TGTGCCAGCAGTAGGCTCAGTAGCGACGACAATGAGCAGTTCTTC
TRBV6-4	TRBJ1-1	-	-	CASSPNPGNTEAFF	TGTGCCAGCAGCCCAAATCCAGGGAACACTGAAGCTTTCTTT
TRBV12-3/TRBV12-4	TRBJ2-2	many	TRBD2	CASSFSLGGGTGELFF	TGTGCCAGCAGTTTCTCCCTCGGCGGGGGGACCGGGGAGCTGTTTTTT
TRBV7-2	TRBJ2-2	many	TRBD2	CASTLAVNTGELFF	TGTGCCAGCACTCTAGCGGTGAACACCGGGGAGCTGTTTTTT
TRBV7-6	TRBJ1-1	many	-	CASSLDRPGNTEAFF	TGTGCCAGCAGCTTAGACAGACCGGGAAACACTGAAGCTTTCTTT
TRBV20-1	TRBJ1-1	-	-	CSALVQDLWDTEAFF	TGCAGTGCTCTGGTACAGGACCTTTGGGACACTGAAGCTTTCTTT
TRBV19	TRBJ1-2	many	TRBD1	CASSPRQGVYGYTF	TGTGCCAGTAGTCCTCGACAGGGGGTCTATGGCTACACCTTC
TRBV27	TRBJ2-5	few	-	CASRSLQNSVGQETQYF	TGTGCCAGCAGGTCCTTACAGAATAGCGTGGGGCAAGAGACCCAGTACTTC
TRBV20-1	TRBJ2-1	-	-	CSARVTRGYNEQFF	TGCAGTGCTAGAGTTACTCGGGGCTACAATGAGCAGTTCTTC
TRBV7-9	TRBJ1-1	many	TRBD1	CASSSPKGTATEAFF	TGTGCCAGCAGCTCCCCGAAGGGGACAGCCACTGAAGCTTTCTTT
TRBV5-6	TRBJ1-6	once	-	CASSMVRNSPLHF	TGTGCCAGCAGCATGGTGCGGAACTCACCCCTCCACTTT
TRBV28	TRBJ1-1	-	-	CASRTGGQNTEAFF	TGTGCCAGCAGGACTGGGGGACAGAACACTGAAGCTTTCTTT
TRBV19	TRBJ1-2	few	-	CASSIGGANYGYTF	TGTGCCAGTAGTATTGGCGGAGCTAACTATGGCTACACCTTC
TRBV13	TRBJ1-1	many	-	CASRLTMNTEAFF	TGTGCCAGCAGGCTTACGATGAACACTGAAGCTTTCTTT
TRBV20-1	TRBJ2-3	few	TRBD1	CSARQPGQVMNTQYF	TGCAGTGCTAGACAACCGGGACAGGTCATGAATACGCAGTATTTT
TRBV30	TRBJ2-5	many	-	CAWSLFQETQYF	TGTGCCTGGAGTTTGTTCCAAGAGACCCAGTACTTC
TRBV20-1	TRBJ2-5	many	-	CSARDTTEQETQYF	TGCAGTGCTAGAGACACTACAGAGCAAGAGACCCAGTACTTC
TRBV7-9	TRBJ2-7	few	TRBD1	CASSREGADYEQYF	TGTGCCAGCAGCCGCGAGGGGGCCGACTACGAGCAGTACTTC
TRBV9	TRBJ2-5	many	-	CASSVGTLQGETQYF	TGTGCCAGCAGCGTAGGCACCCTCCAGGGGGAGACCCAGTACTTC
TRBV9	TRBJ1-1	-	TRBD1	CASSRSGTGYSACAFF	TGTGCCAGCAGCAGATCCGGGACAGGGTATTCCGCTTGCGCTTTCTTT
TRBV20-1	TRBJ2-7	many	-	CSARDGGYEQYF	TGCAGTGCTAGAGATGGGGGTTACGAGCAGTACTTC
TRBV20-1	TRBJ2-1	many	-	CSALRPPRSSYNEQFF	TGCAGTGCTCTCCGGCCCCCGCGGAGCTCCTACAATGAGCAGTTCTTC